These T cell receptor beta chains were read from a single sample in a study of T cell responses to AZD1222 COVID-19 vaccine. Produced via immunoSEQ multiplex PCR; TCRdb's table is partial and in-frame only. The table lists more than 110,000 clones, roughly 88% of them singletons. The specimen was peripheral blood, collected on day 0 of AZD1222 vaccination. These receptor sequences come from an adult in good health. The CDR3 runs from the conserved cysteine through the conserved F or W. Fields, in order: J gene, D gene, CDR3 length, V gene, clone size, CDR3 DNA, CDR3 protein. A D gene is named only where the DNA matches it firmly. Size values are once, few and many counts, or a class for expanded clones, and some rows have none.

TRBJ2-7	TRBD1	14	TRBV28	few	TGTGCCAGCACGGACCGACAGGGGGGCTACGAGCAGTACTTC	CASTDRQGGYEQYF
TRBJ1-2	TRBD1	12	TRBV27	once	TGTGCCAGCAGTCGTCCGGGACAGGGGGCCACCTTC	CASSRPGQGATF
TRBJ2-7	TRBD2	14	TRBV7-2	.	TGTGCCAGCAGCCCGACTAGCGGGACGGGGGAGCAGTACTTC	CASSPTSGTGEQYF
TRBJ2-5	.	14	TRBV7-2	.	TGTGCCAGCAGCTTAGAGGCTAGTGGTGAGACCCAGTACTTC	CASSLEASGETQYF
TRBJ1-6	.	15	TRBV27	.	TGTGCCAGCACGTCCCAGGGAGGCGGTAATTCACCCCTCCACTTT	CASTSQGGGNSPLHF
TRBJ1-5	.	14	TRBV30	few	TGTGCCTGGAGCGCCGGGCTTCCCAATCAGCCCCAGCATTTT	CAWSAGLPNQPQHF
TRBJ1-6	.	14	TRBV29-1	.	TGCAGCGCCTCATCGTCGGACAGAGATTCACCCCTCCACTTT	CSASSSDRDSPLHF
TRBJ1-1	.	12	TRBV3-1/TRBV3-2	once	TGTGCCAGCAGCCATCAGAACACTGAAGCTTTCTTT	CASSHQNTEAFF
TRBJ1-2	.	13	TRBV3-1/TRBV3-2	.	TGTGCCAGCAGGGCAGGAGGGCAAGGTGGCTACACCTTC	CASRAGGQGGYTF
TRBJ2-7	.	12	TRBV6-2/TRBV6-3	.	TGTGCCAGCAGCCCTCACCCCTTCGAGCAGTACTTC	CASSPHPFEQYF
TRBJ2-7	.	13	TRBV12-3/TRBV12-4	.	TGTGCCAGCAGTAGAATGGGAAGCAACGAGCAGTACTTC	CASSRMGSNEQYF
TRBJ1-5	.	17	TRBV4-2	.	TGTGCCAGCAGCCAAGAGCCCGTTCCCGATGGAAGACAGCCCCAGCATTTT	CASSQEPVPDGRQPQHF
TRBJ1-5	.	15	TRBV9	.	TGTGCCAGCAGCGTAGACCCCCACCGAGGTCAGCCCCAGCATTTT	CASSVDPHRGQPQHF
TRBJ1-1	TRBD1	14	TRBV6-2/TRBV6-3	.	TGTGCCATCAGCCGGGACAGGGTTGACACTGAAGCTTTCTTT	CAISRDRVDTEAFF
TRBJ2-3	TRBD2	14	TRBV19	.	TGTGCCAGTAGCGTCGGACTAGACACAGATACGCAGTATTTT	CASSVGLDTDTQYF
TRBJ1-3	.	16	TRBV4-2	.	TGTGCCAGCAGCCAAGGATCGAAGTCTTCTGGAAACACCATATATTTT	CASSQGSKSSGNTIYF
TRBJ2-5	.	13	TRBV5-1	.	TGCGCCAGCAGCTTGAATGACGGGGAGACCCAGTACTTC	CASSLNDGETQYF
TRBJ2-5	TRBD2	18	TRBV4-2	.	TGTGCCAGCAGCCTAACCCCTGGTAGCGGGATGGGGCAAGAGACCCAGTACTTC	CASSLTPGSGMGQETQYF
TRBJ1-1	.	17	TRBV28	.	TGTGCCAGCAGTTTATCCTTCGTTGGGGCCCGAAGGGGTGAAGCTTTCTTT	CASSLSFVGARRGEAFF
TRBJ1-3	TRBD1	15	TRBV5-5	.	TGTGCCAGCAGCTGGGAGACAGGGGGTAGAAACACCATATATTTT	CASSWETGGRNTIYF
TRBJ2-3	.	13	TRBV24-1	.	TGTGCCACCGCACTGGACTTTACAGATACGCAGTATTTT	CATALDFTDTQYF
TRBJ1-4	.	13	TRBV29-1	.	TGCAGCGTCGCACAGGGCGCTAATGAAAAACTGTTTTTT	CSVAQGANEKLFF
TRBJ1-5	TRBD1	17	TRBV14	.	TGTGCCAGCAGCCAATTTGGGACGGACAGGGGGCATCAGCCCCAGCATTTT	CASSQFGTDRGHQPQHF
TRBJ2-5	.	14	TRBV11-1	.	TGTGCCAGCAGCTTATCGGCTAAACAAGAGACCCAGTACTTC	CASSLSAKQETQYF
TRBJ2-3	.	16	TRBV18	.	TGTGCCAGCTCACCAGCTTCCGGGGTTAGCACAGATACGCAGTATTTT	CASSPASGVSTDTQYF